These 29 T cell receptor beta chains were sequenced from one sample in a study of blood T cells in healthy people across ages. For the second PCR, which ran for about 6 to 11 cycles, a sample-barcoded 5' primer and a J-beta primer mix were used. MiXCR, run by TCRdb on the 5' RACE reads, gives a single entry per CDR3 protein. The sample lists some 930,000 distinct CDR3 sequences; almost 30% were seen once. This sample also belongs to another study, concerning T cells of mothers and their children.

Material: blood. All receptors come from a woman between 40 and 50 years old in good health.

This chain joins TRBV4-3 and TRBJ2-1, with TRBD2 matching 10 bases. The J segment lost 10 bases and the V segment lost 0 bases, leaving 3 bases of the junction unmatched. The CDR3 runs to 14 residues. The germline CDR1 and CDR2 sequences are LGHNA and YSLEER. The CDR3 DNA is TGCGCCAGCAGCCAAGAGGCGACTAGCGGGGAGCAGTTCTTC. Its protein is CASSQEATSGEQFF.

This clonotype came up a few times. A read error may be the cause here, since a much bigger clone is one base away. V is TRBV28 and J is TRBJ2-1; no definite D call. CDR1 MDHEN and CDR2 SYDVKM come from the germline V gene. The CDR3 extends over 13 amino acids. This CDR3 reads CASSLLQNNERFF. The CDR3 coding sequence is TGTGCCAGCAGTTTGCTCCAGAACAATGAGCGGTTCTTC. The full variable domain, in which reference TRBV28 and TRBJ2-1 provide the parts outside the CDR3, is DVKVTQSSRYLVKRTGEKVFLECVQDMDHENMFWYRQDPGLGLRLIYFSYDVKMKEKGDIPEGYSVSREKKERFSLILESASTNQTSMYLCASSLLQNNERFFGPGTRLTVL.

The chain links TRBV7-6 to TRBJ2-5, with TRBD2 matching over 12 bases. CDR3 length equals 16 residues. Unmatched junction bases numbered 5, after V lost 5 bases and J lost 1 base. Germline loops: CDR1 SGHVS, CDR2 FNYEAQ. The CDR3: CASSPRLAGAQETQYF. The CDR3 nucleotides read TGTGCCAGCAGCCCCAGACTAGCGGGAGCCCAAGAGACCCAGTACTTC. The full variable domain, completed using reference TRBV7-6 and TRBJ2-5, is GAGVSQSPRYKVTKRGQDVALRCDPISGHVSLYWYRQALGQGPEFLTYFNYEAQQDKSGLPNDRFSAERPEGSISTLTIQRTEQRDSAMYRCASSPRLAGAQETQYFGPGTRLLVL.

This clonotype was detected only a few times. CDR3 residues: CASSGWTGHEQFF. The DNA for the CDR3 is TGTGCCAGCAGCGGGTGGACAGGCCATGAGCAGTTCTTC. The V call is TRBV9, the J call TRBJ2-1; the match to TRBD1 covers 7 bases. The J segment lost 8 bases and the V segment lost 3 bases, leaving 5 bases of the junction unmatched. This CDR3 has 13 residues. Looked up from germline, CDR1 is SGDLS and CDR2 is YYNGEE.

This rearrangement joins TRBV3-1 to TRBJ1-1; the D is unclear. Germline V gene lookup returns CDR1 LGHDT and CDR2 YNNKEL (reference sequence). Trimming cost V 1 base and J 7 bases, with 7 bases left between them. The CDR3 totals 12 residues. CDR3 in DNA: TGTGCCAGCAGCCAAGCTACGGGTGAAGCTTTCTTT. This translates into CASSQATGEAFF.

In this sample, this clonotype turned up many times. DNA of the CDR3: TGTGCCAGCAGTTTATGGGCTAGTGACAGGAGCTCCTACGAGCAGTACTTC. It specifies CASSLWASDRSSYEQYF. The J gene is TRBJ2-7, the V gene TRBV28, with D tentatively TRBD1 (6 bases). Germline V gives CDR1 MDHEN, CDR2 SYDVKM. CDR3 length equals 17 residues. V shed 0 bases and J shed 0 bases, with 15 bases lying between them. Variable domain in full (rest from reference TRBV28 and TRBJ2-7): DVKVTQSSRYLVKRTGEKVFLECVQDMDHENMFWYRQDPGLGLRLIYFSYDVKMKEKGDIPEGYSVSREKKERFSLILESASTNQTSMYLCASSLWASDRSSYEQYFGPGTRLTVT.

This clonotype was counted between two and nine times. The rearrangement uses TRBV5-1 and TRBJ1-1, with TRBD1 matching over 8 bases. Trimming at V came to 5 bases and at J to 4 bases, leaving 10 bases not matched to a gene. Per germline, CDR1 SGHRS and CDR2 YFSETQ. The CDR3 contains 15 residues. DNA for the CDR3: TGCGCCAGCAGTCGTGACAGGGGCTCGGGCACTGAAGCTTTCTTT. Its protein product is CASSRDRGSGTEAFF.

This clonotype has ten or more counts. The gene calls are TRBV20-1 and TRBJ2-6, with D perhaps matching TRBD2 (5 bases). V lost 5 bases, J lost 3 bases, and 17 bases lay in between. This CDR3 contains 16 residues. CDR1 and CDR2 from the germline V gene are DFQATT and SNEGSKA (reference sequence). The DNA for the CDR3 is TGCAGTGCTCATAGGGCAGGAGGTGATGGGGCCAACGTCCTGACTTTC. Residues: CSAHRAGGDGANVLTF.

This clonotype was detected once. This sequence joins TRBV23-1 and TRBJ1-1; weak D call: TRBD1 (6 bases). TRBV23-1 is identified as an open reading frame with a role that is uncertain. Trimming left V 4 bases short and J 1 base short, with 16 bases between. This CDR3 is 16 amino acids long. The CDR3 spells CASSPSLLTGNTEAFF. As DNA, the CDR3 is TGCGCCAGCAGTCCATCACTTCTGACAGGGAACACTGAAGCTTTCTTT.

The DNA of the CDR3 is TGTGCCAGCAGCTCCCCTCCCCAGAGATATGGCTACACCTTC. Translated: CASSSPPQRYGYTF. This chain uses TRBV7-2 with TRBJ1-2, with no clear D. Germline V gene sequence: CDR1 SGHTA, CDR2 FQGNSA. There are 14 residues in the CDR3. Between the trimmed V and J ends, which lost 4 bases and 5 bases, there was a span of 14 bases.

This clonotype was detected a few times. The CDR3 sequence: CASSLKGDQPQHF. CDR3 in DNA: TGTGCCAGCAGCTTAAAAGGGGATCAGCCCCAGCATTTT. V gene TRBV7-2 combines with J gene TRBJ1-5, with a weak D call TRBD1 (5 bases). The germline gives CDR1 SGHTA, CDR2 FQGNSA. This CDR3 comprises 13 residues. The V and J ends lost 2 bases and 5 bases respectively, with 7 bases between them.

The V and J genes are TRBV5-1 and TRBJ2-1; no clear D gene. The CDR3 contains 15 residues. In germline, CDR1 is SGHRS, CDR2 YFSETQ. Between the trimmed V and J ends, which lost 5 bases and 12 bases, there was a span of 24 bases. CDR3 protein: CASRPRSQSSNGQFF. DNA of the CDR3: TGCGCCAGCAGACCTCGGTCCCAATCCTCGAACGGGCAGTTCTTC. Together with reference TRBV5-1 and TRBJ2-1, the CDR3 gives the full variable domain: KAGVTQTPRYLIKTRGQQVTLSCSPISGHRSVSWYQQTPGQGLQFLFEYFSETQRNKGNFPGRFSGRQFSNSRSEMNVSTLELGDSALYLCASRPRSQSSNGQFFGPGTRLTVL.

This clonotype showed up many times. This sequence joins TRBV19 and TRBJ2-7; D remains unclear. Germline assignment: CDR1 LNHDA and CDR2 SQIVND (reference sequence). Trimming removed 0 bases from V and 4 bases from J, with 16 bases in between. The CDR3 has 16 residues. CDR3 amino acids: CASSIDLGSSLYEQYF. The CDR3 DNA follows: TGTGCCAGTAGTATAGATCTTGGCAGCAGTCTTTACGAGCAGTACTTC.

This sequence joins TRBV12-3 or TRBV12-4 and TRBJ1-3, with TRBD1 matching over 9 bases. This CDR3 spans 16 amino acids. V dropped 6 bases and J dropped 1; count of bases not matched to a gene: 7. The DNA of the CDR3 is TGTGCCAGCAGCCCGGACAGGGGTTGGTCTGGAAACACCATATATTTT. Amino acids: CASSPDRGWSGNTIYF.

This clonotype has a handful of counts. The genes are TRBV12-3 or TRBV12-4 and TRBJ2-7; D is possibly TRBD1 (6 bases). This CDR3 is built from 15 residues. V dropped 1 base and J dropped 2 bases, with 12 bases sitting between them. The CDR3, as DNA: TGTGCCAGCAGTTTAGGTTTGGGGGCCACCTACGAGCAGTACTTC. This codes for CASSLGLGATYEQYF.

V usage is TRBV7-9 and J usage is TRBJ2-1; 13 positions match TRBD2. CDR1 is SEHNR and CDR2 is FQNEAQ in the germline V gene (reference sequence). This CDR3 contains 14 residues. V lost 2 bases to trimming and J lost 12 bases; unmatched junction nucleotides: 4. This CDR3 is CASSLTSGGAAQFF. CDR3 nucleotide sequence: TGTGCCAGCAGCTTAACTAGCGGGGGGGCCGCGCAGTTCTTC.

This clonotype was recorded at least ten times. The CDR3 DNA sequence: TGTGCCACCAGTGATTTGGGGGACAGCACAGATACGCAGTATTTT. It specifies CATSDLGDSTDTQYF. This sequence joins TRBV24-1 and TRBJ2-3, with D perhaps TRBD1 or TRBD2 (5 bases each). The length of the CDR3 is 15 residues. Germline loops: CDR1 KGHDR, CDR2 SFDVKD. Trimming left V 0 bases short and J 0 bases short, with 6 bases between.

The genes are TRBV5-1 and TRBJ2-1; TRBD1 agrees at 9 bases. J was trimmed by 4 bases and V by 3 bases; bases with no gene match: 8. The CDR3 loop spans 16 amino acids. CDR1 and CDR2 from the germline V gene are SGHRS and YFSETQ. In DNA, the CDR3 is TGCGCCAGCAGCTCCCGGGGACAGGGTACATACAATGAGCAGTTCTTC. Protein sequence: CASSSRGQGTYNEQFF.

V and J are TRBV6-2 or TRBV6-3 and TRBJ2-6; D not certain. V was pared by 5 bases and J by 4 bases, with 15 bases between. Germline V gene data show CDR1 as MNHEY and CDR2 as SVGEGT. This CDR3 has 16 amino acids. CDR3 residues: CASSQQRNPGANVLTF. CDR3 DNA sequence: TGTGCCAGCAGTCAACAGAGGAATCCCGGGGCCAACGTCCTGACTTTC.

Worth noting for this clonotype: It may be a read error: a sequence one base away is much more abundant. The chain couples TRBV7-9 to TRBJ2-7; D is possibly TRBD2 (6 bases). Trimming pared 4 bases from V and 2 bases from J, leaving 12 bases between. CDR1 and CDR2 (germline): SEHNR, FQNEAQ (reference sequence). There are 14 residues in the CDR3. Here the CDR3 reads CASSCGAEPYEQYF. The CDR3 DNA follows: TGTGCCAGCAGCTGCGGGGCGGAACCCTACGAGCAGTACTTC. The full variable domain, completed using reference TRBV7-9 and TRBJ2-7, is DTGVSQNPRHKITKRGQNVTFRCDPISEHNRLYWYRQTLGQGPEFLTYFQNEAQLEKSRLLSDRFSAERPKGSFSTLEIQRTEQGDSAMYLCASSCGAEPYEQYFGPGTRLTVT.

The CDR3 DNA follows: TGTGCCAGCAGTGAGGGGACTACGCTAACAGATACGCAGTATTTT. Residues: CASSEGTTLTDTQYF. This chain joins TRBV2 and TRBJ2-3, with TRBD2 identical over 7 bases. The CDR3 loop spans 15 amino acids. With 3 bases clipped from V and 3 bases from J, the junction kept 6 bases outside the gene matches. Germline lookup yields CDR1 SNHLY and CDR2 FYNNEI.

The sample holds many counts of this clonotype. The chain is built from TRBV27 and TRBJ2-5; unclear D gene. The CDR3 covers 14 residues. V was pared by 5 bases and J by 4 bases, with 14 bases between. In germline, CDR1 is MNHEY, CDR2 SMNVEV (reference sequence). The CDR3 loop is CASSTLMGSETQYF. CDR3 sequence (DNA): TGTGCCAGCAGTACCCTGATGGGGTCAGAGACCCAGTACTTC.

This sequence joins TRBV6-4 and TRBJ1-1; the D is unclear. Germline lookup yields CDR1 MRHNA and CDR2 SNTAGT. The V gene lost 7 bases and the J gene lost 2 bases, with 14 bases spanning the gap. The CDR3 has 14 residues. CDR3 DNA: TGTGCCAGCACCCTAAGTCCAGGTAACACTGAAGCTTTCTTT. Translated: CASTLSPGNTEAFF.

This clonotype was picked up a small number of times. J is TRBJ1-1 and V is TRBV6-5; 11 nucleotides line up with TRBD1. There are 16 residues in the CDR3. Per the germline V gene, CDR1 is MNHEY and CDR2 is SVGAGI. V gave up 5 bases and J gave up 2 bases; unmatched junction bases: 7. The CDR3 here is CASSTGQGGFNTEAFF. The CDR3 DNA sequence: TGTGCCAGCAGTACGGGACAGGGGGGTTTCAACACTGAAGCTTTCTTT.

This clonotype is a singleton in its sample. V is TRBV9 and J is TRBJ2-5; tentative D call: TRBD1 (6 bases). The CDR3 contains 15 residues. Trimming removed 4 bases from V and 2 bases from J, with 15 bases in between. Germline assignment: CDR1 SGDLS and CDR2 YYNGEE. CDR3 sequence (DNA): TGTGCCAGCAGCCCCCGGACAGCCCCGCAAGAGACCCAGTACTTC. Residues: CASSPRTAPQETQYF.

The chain has TRBV7-8 and TRBJ2-3; 7 nucleotides match TRBD2. Unmatched junction bases numbered 2, after V lost 4 bases and J lost 4 bases. Per germline, CDR1 SGHVS and CDR2 FQNEAQ. The CDR3 loop spans 13 amino acids. CDR3 sequence (DNA): TGTGCCAGCAGCTCGCTAGCGGCAGATACGCAGTATTTT. Translating gives CASSSLAADTQYF.

This chain uses TRBV5-1 with TRBJ1-1; D perhaps matches TRBD1 (6 bases). Germline V gene data show CDR1 as SGHRS and CDR2 as YFSETQ. This CDR3 spans 16 amino acids. Trimming stripped 4 bases from V and 6 bases from J, with 22 bases between. In DNA form, the CDR3 reads TGCGCCAGCAGCCCGGGTGGGGGTCCCGGGGGCGCTGAAGCTTTCTTT. Its protein is CASSPGGGPGGAEAFF.

This rearrangement joins TRBV27 to TRBJ2-7; TRBD2 aligns across 9 bases. With V trimmed by 5 bases and J by 2 bases, 10 bases remained unmatched. Germline CDR1 MNHEY, CDR2 SMNVEV (reference sequence). The CDR3 is 16 residues long. CDR3 coding DNA: TGTGCCAGCAGTACCCGGGGTAGCGGGAGACCCTACGAGCAGTACTTC. This codes for CASSTRGSGRPYEQYF.

This chain uses TRBV27 with TRBJ1-5; 8 nucleotides match TRBD1. Germline lookup yields CDR1 MNHEY and CDR2 SMNVEV (reference sequence). The CDR3 is made up of 14 amino acids. V lost 5 bases to trimming and J lost 5 bases; unmatched junction nucleotides: 5. CDR3 nucleotide sequence: TGTGCCAGCAGTCGGACAGGGTGGGATCAGCCCCAGCATTTT. Translation gives CASSRTGWDQPQHF.